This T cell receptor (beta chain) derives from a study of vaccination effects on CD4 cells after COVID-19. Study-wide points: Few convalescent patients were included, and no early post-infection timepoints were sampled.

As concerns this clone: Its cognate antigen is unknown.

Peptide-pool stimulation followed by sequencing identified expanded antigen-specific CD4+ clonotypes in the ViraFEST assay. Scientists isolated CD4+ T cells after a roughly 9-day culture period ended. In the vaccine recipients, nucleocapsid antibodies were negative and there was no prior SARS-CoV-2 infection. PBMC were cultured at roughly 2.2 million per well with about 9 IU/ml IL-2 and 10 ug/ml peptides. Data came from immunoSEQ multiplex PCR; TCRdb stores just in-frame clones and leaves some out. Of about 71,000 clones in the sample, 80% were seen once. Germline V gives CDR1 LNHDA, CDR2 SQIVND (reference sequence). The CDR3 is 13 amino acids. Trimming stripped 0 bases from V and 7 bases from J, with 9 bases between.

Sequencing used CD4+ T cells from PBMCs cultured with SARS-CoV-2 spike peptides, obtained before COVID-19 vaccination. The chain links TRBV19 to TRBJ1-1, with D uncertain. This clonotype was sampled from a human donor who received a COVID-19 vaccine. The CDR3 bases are TGTGCCAGTAGTATAGACACTAACTATGAAGCTTTCTTT. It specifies CASSIDTNYEAFF.